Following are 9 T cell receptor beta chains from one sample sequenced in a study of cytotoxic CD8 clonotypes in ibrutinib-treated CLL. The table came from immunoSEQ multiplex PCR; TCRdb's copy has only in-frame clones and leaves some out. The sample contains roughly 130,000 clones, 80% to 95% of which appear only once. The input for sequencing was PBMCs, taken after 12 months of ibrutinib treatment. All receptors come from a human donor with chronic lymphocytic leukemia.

The CDR3 DNA reads TGTGCCAGCAGTGTAGCCCGGGGGCTTCAGGAGACCCAGTACTTC. As protein: CASSVARGLQETQYF. J is TRBJ2-5 and V is TRBV6-1; either TRBD1 or TRBD2 may fit D (6 bases each). Germline loops: CDR1 MNHNS, CDR2 SASEGT. The CDR3 covers 15 residues. Trimming stripped 4 bases from V and 5 bases from J, with 17 bases between.

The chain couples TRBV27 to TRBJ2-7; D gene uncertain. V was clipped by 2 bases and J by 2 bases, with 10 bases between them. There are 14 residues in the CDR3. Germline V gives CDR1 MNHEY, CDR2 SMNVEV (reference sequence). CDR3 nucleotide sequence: TGTGCCAGCAGTTTAAGGAGCAAGACCTACGAGCAGTACTTC. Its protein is CASSLRSKTYEQYF.

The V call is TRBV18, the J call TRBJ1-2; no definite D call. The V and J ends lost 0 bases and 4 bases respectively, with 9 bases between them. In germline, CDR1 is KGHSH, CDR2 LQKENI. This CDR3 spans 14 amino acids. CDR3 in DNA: TGTGCCAGCTCACCACCCGACACAGTCTATGGCTACACCTTC. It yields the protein CASSPPDTVYGYTF.

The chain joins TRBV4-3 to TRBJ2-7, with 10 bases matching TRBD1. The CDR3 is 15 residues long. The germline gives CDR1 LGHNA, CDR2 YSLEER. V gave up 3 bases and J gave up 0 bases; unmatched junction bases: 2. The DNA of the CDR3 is TGCGCCAGCAGCCAGGGGGACAGGGGCTCCTACGAGCAGTACTTC. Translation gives CASSQGDRGSYEQYF.

CDR3 in amino acids: CASTILGLANYGYTF. The CDR3 nucleotides read TGTGCCAGCACCATACTTGGACTGGCAAACTATGGCTACACCTTC. The rearrangement links TRBV28 to TRBJ1-2; no clear D. Germline assignment: CDR1 MDHEN and CDR2 SYDVKM. This CDR3 region has 15 residues. Deletions cut 7 bases from V and 2 bases from J, with 17 bases between.

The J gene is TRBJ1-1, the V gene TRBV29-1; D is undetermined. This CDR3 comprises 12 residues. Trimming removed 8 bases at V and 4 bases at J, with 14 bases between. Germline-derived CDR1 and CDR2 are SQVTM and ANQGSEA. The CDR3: CSSGSTATEAFF. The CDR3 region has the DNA TGCAGCTCCGGTTCGACCGCCACTGAAGCTTTCTTT.

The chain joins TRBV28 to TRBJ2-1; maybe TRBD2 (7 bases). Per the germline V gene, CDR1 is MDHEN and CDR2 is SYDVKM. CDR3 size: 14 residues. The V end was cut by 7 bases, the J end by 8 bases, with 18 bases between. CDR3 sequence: CASTLRGAVDEQFF. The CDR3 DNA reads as TGTGCCAGCACCCTTCGGGGGGCCGTAGATGAGCAGTTCTTC.

CDR3 in amino acids: CASSFKRESHEQYF. CDR3 coding DNA: TGTGCCAGCAGTTTTAAGCGGGAGTCCCACGAGCAGTACTTC. The chain carries TRBV27 and TRBJ2-7; TRBD2 agrees at 8 bases. V was pared by 3 bases and J by 5 bases, with 6 bases of the junction left unmatched. CDR1 is MNHEY, CDR2 SMNVEV, per germline (reference sequence). The CDR3 loop spans 14 amino acids.

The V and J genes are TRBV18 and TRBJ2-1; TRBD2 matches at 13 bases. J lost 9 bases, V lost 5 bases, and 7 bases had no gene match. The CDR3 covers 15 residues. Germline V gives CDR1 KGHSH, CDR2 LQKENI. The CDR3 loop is CASSAGLAGVVEQFF. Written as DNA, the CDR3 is TGTGCCAGCTCAGCAGGACTAGCGGGAGTGGTTGAGCAGTTCTTC.